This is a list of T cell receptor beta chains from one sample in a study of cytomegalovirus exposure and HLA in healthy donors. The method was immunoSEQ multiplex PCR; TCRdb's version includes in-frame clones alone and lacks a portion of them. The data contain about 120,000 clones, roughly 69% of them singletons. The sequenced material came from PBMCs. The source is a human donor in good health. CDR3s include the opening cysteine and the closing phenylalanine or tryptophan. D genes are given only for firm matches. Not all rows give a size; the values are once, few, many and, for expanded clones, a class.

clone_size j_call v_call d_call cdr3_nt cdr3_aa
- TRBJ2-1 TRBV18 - TGTGCCAGCTCACCATCCTACGCGGGAAATGAGCAGTTCTTC CASSPSYAGNEQFF
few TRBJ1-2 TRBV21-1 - TGTGCCAGCAGCAAAGATGGACAGGGGGCGCGAGGCTACACCTTC CASSKDGQGARGYTF
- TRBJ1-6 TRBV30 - TGTGCCTGGACCCGTAATTCACCCCTCCACTTT CAWTRNSPLHF
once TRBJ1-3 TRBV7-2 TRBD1 TGTGCCAGCAGCTCGGGACAGGGGGGACTAAACACCATATATTTT CASSSGQGGLNTIYF
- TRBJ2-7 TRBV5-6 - TGTGCCAGCAGCTCGGGACTTTCTCTCTACGAGCAGTACTTC CASSSGLSLYEQYF
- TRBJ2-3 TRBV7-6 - TGTGCCAGCAGCTTACGTAGCGGCACAGATACGCAGTATTTT CASSLRSGTDTQYF
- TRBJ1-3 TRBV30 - TGTGCCTGGAGTCAAGGGGCTGGAAACACCATATATTTT CAWSQGAGNTIYF
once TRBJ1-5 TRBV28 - TGTGCCAGCAATCAGGGGATTCAGCCCCAGCATTTT CASNQGIQPQHF
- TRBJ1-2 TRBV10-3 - TGTGCCATCAGTAGGCCAGGGTATGGCTACACCTTC CAISRPGYGYTF
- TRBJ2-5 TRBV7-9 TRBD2 TGTGCCAGCAGCTCAGGACTAGCGGGCCGTGGGGAGACCCAGTACTTC CASSSGLAGRGETQYF
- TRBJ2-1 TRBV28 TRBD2 TGTGCCAGCAGTTCCGGTGGTGGCGGGGGGTTCTACAATGAGCAGTTCTTC CASSSGGGGGFYNEQFF
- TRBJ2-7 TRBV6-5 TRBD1 TGTGCCAGCAAACCCGGACAGGGCCCCTACGAGCAGTACTTC CASKPGQGPYEQYF
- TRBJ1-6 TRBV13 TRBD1 TGTGCCAGCAGCTCACGGACAGGGAGGAATTCACCCCTCCACTTT CASSSRTGRNSPLHF
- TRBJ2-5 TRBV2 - TGTGCCGCTAACCGGGAACTCCAAGAGACCCAGTACTTC CAANRELQETQYF
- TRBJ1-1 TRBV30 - TGTGCCTGCCCGAAAGGAAGGAATAATGCGGCTGAAGCTTTCTTT CACPKGRNNAAEAFF
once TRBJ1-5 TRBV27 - TGTGCCAGCAGTTTGGTCAGGGGCCAGCCCCAGCATTTT CASSLVRGQPQHF
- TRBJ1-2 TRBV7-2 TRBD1 TGTGCCAGCAGCTCGTCCCGGGACAGCTATGGCTACACCTTC CASSSSRDSYGYTF